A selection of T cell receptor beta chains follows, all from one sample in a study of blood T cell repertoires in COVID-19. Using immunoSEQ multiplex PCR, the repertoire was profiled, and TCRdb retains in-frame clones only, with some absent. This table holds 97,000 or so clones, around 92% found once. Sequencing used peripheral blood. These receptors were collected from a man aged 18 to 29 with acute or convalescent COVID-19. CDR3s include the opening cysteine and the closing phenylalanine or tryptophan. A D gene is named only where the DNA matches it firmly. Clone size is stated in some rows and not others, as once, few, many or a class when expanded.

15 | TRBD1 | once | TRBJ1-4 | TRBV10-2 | CASSSPGTGNEKLFF | TGCGCCAGCAGTTCCCCCGGGACAGGGAATGAAAAACTGTTTTTT
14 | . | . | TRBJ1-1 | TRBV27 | CASSLTQAPAEAFF | TGTGCCAGCAGTTTAACACAGGCCCCGGCTGAAGCTTTCTTT
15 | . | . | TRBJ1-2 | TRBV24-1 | CATSDPPGQGYGYTF | TGTGCCACCAGTGATCCGCCGGGACAAGGTTATGGCTACACCTTC
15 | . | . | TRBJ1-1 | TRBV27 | CASTLTGFLGTEAFF | TGTGCCAGCACCCTCACAGGGTTTTTGGGCACTGAAGCTTTCTTT
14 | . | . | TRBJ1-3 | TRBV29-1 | CSVVSGGSGNTIYF | TGCAGCGTTGTATCGGGGGGCTCTGGAAACACCATATATTTT
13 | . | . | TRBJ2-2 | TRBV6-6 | CASSYVGLGELFF | TGTGCCAGCAGTTACGTTGGGCTCGGGGAGCTGTTTTTT
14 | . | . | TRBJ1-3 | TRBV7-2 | CASSLRVGGNTIYF | TGTGCCAGCAGCTTACGGGTTGGAGGAAACACCATATATTTT
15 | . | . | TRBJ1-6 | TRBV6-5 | CASSPRGGDGSPLHF | TGTGCCAGCAGTCCACGGGGAGGGGATGGTTCACCCCTCCACTTT
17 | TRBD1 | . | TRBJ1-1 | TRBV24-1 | CATSEGGHPTLGTEAFF | TGTGCCACCAGTGAAGGGGGCCACCCAACCCTGGGCACTGAAGCTTTCTTT
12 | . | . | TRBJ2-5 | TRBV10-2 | CASRTGVETQYF | TGCGCCAGCAGAACGGGGGTTGAGACCCAGTACTTC